This T cell receptor (beta chain) was recovered during a study of blood T cell repertoires in COVID-19. Study information: In each case, the material was cDNA or gDNA derived from T cells, B-cell-depleted T cells, or PBMCs.

Per the original methods: Amplification of reference gene primers was used by the study to estimate nucleated cell counts. TCRdb's table, derived via immunoSEQ multiplex PCR, lists solely in-frame clones and lacks some. V and J calls and clone size are copied from that table; D and trimming were computed from the DNA. The table shows under 300,000 clones, with about 87% occurring only once. What the recovered Cohort 3 donors had was two negative PCRs, clearance, or symptom resolution. V was pared by 2 bases and J by 0 bases, with 11 bases between. The CDR3 is 16 residues long. Germline V gene sequence: CDR1 MDHEN, CDR2 SYDVKM.

This TCR was recovered from a woman in her fifties or sixties who had recovered from COVID-19. The source material was PBMCs or T cells enriched from blood (not recorded which). This chain joins TRBV28 and TRBJ1-5; D unclear. The CDR3 nucleotides are TGTGCCAGCAGTTTAGCAGGAATTAATAGCAATCAGCCCCAGCATTTT. It yields the protein CASSLAGINSNQPQHF.